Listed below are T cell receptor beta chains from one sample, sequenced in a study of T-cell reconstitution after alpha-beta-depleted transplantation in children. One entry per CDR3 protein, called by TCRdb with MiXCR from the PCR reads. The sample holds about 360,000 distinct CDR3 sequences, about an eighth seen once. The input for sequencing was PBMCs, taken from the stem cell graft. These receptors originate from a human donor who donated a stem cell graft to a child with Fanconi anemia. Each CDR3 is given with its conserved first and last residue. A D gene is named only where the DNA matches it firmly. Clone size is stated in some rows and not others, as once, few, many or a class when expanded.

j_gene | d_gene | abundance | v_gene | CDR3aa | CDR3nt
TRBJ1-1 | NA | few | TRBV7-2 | CASSLDGRTDKAFF | TGTGCCAGCAGCTTAGATGGGAGAACAGACAAAGCTTTCTTT
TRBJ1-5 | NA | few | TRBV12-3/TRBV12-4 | CASSRQLNQPQHF | TGTGCCAGCAGCCGACAGCTCAATCAGCCCCAGCATTTT
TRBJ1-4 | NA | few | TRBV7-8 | CASSHLVGVAEKLFF | TGTGCCAGCAGCCACCTAGTGGGGGTTGCTGAAAAACTGTTTTTT
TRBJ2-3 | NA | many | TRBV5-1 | CASSVGWGTDTQYF | TGCGCCAGCAGCGTAGGCTGGGGCACAGATACGCAGTATTTT
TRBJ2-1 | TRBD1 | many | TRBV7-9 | CASRTGTGVNNEQFF | TGTGCCAGCAGGACCGGGACAGGGGTCAACAATGAGCAGTTCTTC
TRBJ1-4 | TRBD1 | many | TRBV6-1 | CASSPLGQGREKLFF | TGTGCCAGCAGTCCTTTAGGACAGGGACGAGAAAAACTGTTTTTT
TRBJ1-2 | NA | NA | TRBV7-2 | CASSLDRGTGYTF | TGTGCCAGCAGCTTAGACAGAGGGACGGGCTACACCTTC
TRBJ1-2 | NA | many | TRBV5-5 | CASSLREYGYTF | TGTGCCAGCAGCTTGAGAGAATATGGCTACACCTTC
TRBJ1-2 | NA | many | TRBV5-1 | CASTRSPGGDPSW | TGCGCCAGCACCCGAAGTCCTGGGGGCGACCCTTCCTGG
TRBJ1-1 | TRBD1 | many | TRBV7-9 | CASSLETGRNTEAFF | TGTGCCAGCAGCTTAGAGACAGGGCGGAACACTGAAGCTTTCTTT
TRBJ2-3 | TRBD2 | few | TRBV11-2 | CASSSGLAGSSSTDTQYF | TGTGCCAGCAGCTCCGGACTAGCGGGGAGTTCTAGCACAGATACGCAGTATTTT
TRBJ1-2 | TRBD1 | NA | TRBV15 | CATSGGGTVTGYTF | TGTGCCACCAGCGGGGGGGGGACAGTGACTGGCTACACCTTC
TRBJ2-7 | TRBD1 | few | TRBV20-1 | CSAREAGTGPEQYF | TGCAGTGCTAGAGAGGCCGGGACAGGGCCCGAGCAGTACTTC
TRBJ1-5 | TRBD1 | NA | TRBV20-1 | CSATGTGGRQPQHF | TGCAGTGCTACCGGGACAGGGGGCCGGCAGCCCCAGCATTTT
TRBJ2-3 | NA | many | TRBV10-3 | CAIRATGTDTQYF | TGTGCCATCAGGGCGACAGGCACAGATACGCAGTATTTT
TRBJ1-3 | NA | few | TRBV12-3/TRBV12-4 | CASTLGGHSGNTIYF | TGTGCCAGCACCCTGGGAGGGCACTCTGGAAACACCATATATTTT
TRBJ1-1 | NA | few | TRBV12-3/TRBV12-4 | CASRYDGNTEAFF | TGTGCCAGCAGATATGACGGGAACACTGAAGCTTTCTTT
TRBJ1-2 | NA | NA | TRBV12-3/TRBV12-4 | CASSLQIIHNYGYTF | TGTGCCAGCAGTCTACAGATCATTCATAACTATGGCTACACCTTC
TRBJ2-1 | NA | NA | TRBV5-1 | CASSLVTYNEQFF | TGCGCCAGCAGCTTGGTTACCTACAATGAGCAGTTCTTC
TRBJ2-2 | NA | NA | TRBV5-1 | CASKGLTNTGELFF | TGCGCCAGTAAGGGACTTACGAACACCGGGGAGCTGTTTTTT
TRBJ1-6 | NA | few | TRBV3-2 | CASSMKGRDSPLHF | TGTGCCAGCAGCATGAAGGGGCGGGACTCACCCCTCCACTTT
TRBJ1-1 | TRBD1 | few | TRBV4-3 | CASSQDTGDTEAFF | TGCGCCAGCAGCCAAGATACAGGGGACACTGAAGCTTTCTTT
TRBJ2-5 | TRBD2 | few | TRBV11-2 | CASSFRSGGAQETQYF | TGTGCCAGCAGCTTCCGAAGCGGGGGGGCACAAGAGACCCAGTACTTC
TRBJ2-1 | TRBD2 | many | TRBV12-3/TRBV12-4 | CASSATSGVYNEQFF | TGTGCCAGCAGTGCTACTAGCGGGGTTTACAATGAGCAGTTCTTC
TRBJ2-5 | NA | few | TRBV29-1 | CSVVGPEETQYF | TGCAGCGTTGTGGGGCCCGAAGAGACCCAGTACTTC
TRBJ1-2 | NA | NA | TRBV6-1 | CASELAGSTGNYGYTF | TGTGCCAGCGAGCTAGCAGGGAGTACCGGAAACTATGGCTACACCTTC
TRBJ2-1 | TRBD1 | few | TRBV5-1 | CASSPDRRYNEQFF | TGCGCCAGCAGCCCGGACAGGAGATACAATGAGCAGTTCTTC
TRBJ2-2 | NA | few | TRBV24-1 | CATRGETGELFF | TGTGCCACCAGAGGGGAAACCGGGGAGCTGTTTTTT
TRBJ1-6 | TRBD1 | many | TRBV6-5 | CASSFNQGGDSPLHF | TGTGCCAGCAGTTTCAATCAGGGGGGGGATTCACCCCTCCACTTT
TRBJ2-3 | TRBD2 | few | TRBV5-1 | CASMTGGPRGADTQYF | TGCGCCAGCATGACGGGGGGGCCGCGCGGCGCAGATACGCAGTATTTT
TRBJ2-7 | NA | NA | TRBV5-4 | CASTSPSSYEQYF | TGTGCCAGCACAAGCCCGAGCTCCTACGAGCAGTACTTC
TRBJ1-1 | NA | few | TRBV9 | CASSVDGRNTEAFF | TGTGCCAGCAGCGTAGACGGACGGAACACTGAAGCTTTCTTT
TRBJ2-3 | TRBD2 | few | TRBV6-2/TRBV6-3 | CASSQTREGTQYF | TGTGCCAGCAGTCAAACAAGGGAGGGTACGCAGTATTTT
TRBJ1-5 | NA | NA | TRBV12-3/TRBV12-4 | CASSPQGAGSNQPQHF | TGTGCCAGCAGTCCACAGGGCGCGGGGAGCAATCAGCCCCAGCATTTT
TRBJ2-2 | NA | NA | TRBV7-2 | CASSPMDTGELFF | TGTGCCAGCAGCCCAATGGACACCGGGGAGCTGTTTTTT
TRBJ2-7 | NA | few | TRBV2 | CASIMMGVTGYEQYF | TGTGCCAGCATAATGATGGGCGTGACGGGGTACGAGCAGTACTTC
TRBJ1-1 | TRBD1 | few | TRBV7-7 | CASSADRGSEAFF | TGTGCTAGCAGCGCCGACAGGGGCTCGGAGGCTTTCTTT
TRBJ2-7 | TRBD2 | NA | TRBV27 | CASARQRGIYEQYF | TGTGCCAGCGCTCGCCAGCGGGGGATCTACGAGCAGTACTTC
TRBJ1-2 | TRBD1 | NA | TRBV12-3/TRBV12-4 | CASSTGTGLYGYTF | TGTGCCAGCAGCACCGGGACAGGGCTCTATGGCTACACCTTC
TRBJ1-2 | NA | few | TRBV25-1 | CASSADGNYGYTF | TGTGCCAGCAGTGCGGACGGAAACTATGGCTACACCTTC
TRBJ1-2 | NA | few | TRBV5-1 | CASSLEAANYGYTF | TGCGCCAGCAGCTTGGAGGCAGCTAACTATGGCTACACCTTC
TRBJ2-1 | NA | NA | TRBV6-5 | CVSSYLEQAGYNEQFF | TGTGTCAGCAGTTATCTGGAACAGGCGGGCTACAATGAGCAGTTCTTC
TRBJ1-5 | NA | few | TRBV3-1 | CASSQGTRQPQHF | TGTGCCAGCAGCCAAGGAACAAGACAGCCCCAGCATTTT
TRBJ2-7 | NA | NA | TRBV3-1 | CASSSRGSDEQYF | TGTGCCAGCAGCTCCCGGGGGTCTGACGAGCAGTACTTC
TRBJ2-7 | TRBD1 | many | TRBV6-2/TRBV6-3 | CASSAFGTGYEQYF | TGTGCCAGCAGTGCCTTCGGGACAGGCTACGAGCAGTACTTC
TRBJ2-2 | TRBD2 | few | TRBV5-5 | CASNNWEGTGELFF | TGTGCCAGCAACAACTGGGAGGGGACCGGGGAGCTGTTTTTT
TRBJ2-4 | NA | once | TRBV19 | CASSSPGNKNIQYF | TGTGCCAGTAGTTCCCCGGGGAACAAAAACATTCAGTACTTC
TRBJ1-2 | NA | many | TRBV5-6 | CASSLVTDLYGYTF | TGTGCCAGCAGCTTGGTGACAGACTTATATGGCTACACCTTC
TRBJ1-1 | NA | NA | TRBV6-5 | CASSYKGAGRGGFTEAFF | TGTGCCAGCAGTTATAAAGGGGCAGGTCGGGGAGGATTCACTGAAGCTTTCTTT
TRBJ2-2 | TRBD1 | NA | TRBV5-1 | CASSLGQGRSGELFF | TGCGCCAGCAGCCTAGGACAGGGAAGGTCCGGGGAGCTGTTTTTT
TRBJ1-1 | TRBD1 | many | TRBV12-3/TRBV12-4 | CASSPYSGTGGTEAFF | TGTGCCAGCAGTCCGTACTCCGGGACAGGGGGCACTGAAGCTTTCTTT